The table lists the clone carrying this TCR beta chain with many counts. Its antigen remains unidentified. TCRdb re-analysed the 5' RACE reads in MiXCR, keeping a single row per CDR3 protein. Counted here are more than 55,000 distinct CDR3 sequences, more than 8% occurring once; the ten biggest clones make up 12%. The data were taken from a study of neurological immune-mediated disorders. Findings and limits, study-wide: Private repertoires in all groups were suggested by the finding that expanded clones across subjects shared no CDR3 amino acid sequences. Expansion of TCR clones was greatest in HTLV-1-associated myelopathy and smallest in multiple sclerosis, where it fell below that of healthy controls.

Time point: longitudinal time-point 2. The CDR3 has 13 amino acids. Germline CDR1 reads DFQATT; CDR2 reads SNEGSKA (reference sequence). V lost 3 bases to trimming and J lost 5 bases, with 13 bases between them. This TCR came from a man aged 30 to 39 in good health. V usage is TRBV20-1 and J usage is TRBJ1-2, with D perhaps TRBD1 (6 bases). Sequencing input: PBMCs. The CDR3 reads CSASTGASYGYTF. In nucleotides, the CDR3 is TGCAGTGCTAGTACGGGGGCTTCTTATGGCTACACCTTC.